Below, 19 T cell receptor beta chains from the same sample are listed, as sequenced in a study of OX40 agonist ivuxolimab in advanced cancers. The receptor library was made with the immunoSEQ multiplex PCR assay. The source is immuneACCESS, and TCRdb retained only in-frame sequences with V and J called. Part of the clones is not carried over; for the studies checked, unresolved V genes explain less than half of this, and the remainder is unexplained. For this sample there are tens of thousands of clones; over 75% appear just once. About 4% of the sample is held by the ten biggest clonotypes. The input for sequencing was CD4+ or CD8+ T cells sorted from blood, taken in a trial of the OX40 agonist ivuxolimab. All receptors derive from an adult with an advanced solid tumor such as melanoma, head and neck, liver or kidney cancer.

The chain employs TRBV5-1 and TRBJ2-3; 9 nucleotides match TRBD2. This CDR3 has 19 residues. J was trimmed by 4 bases and V by 4 bases; bases with no gene match: 19. CDR1 is SGHRS, CDR2 YFSETQ, per germline. The DNA for the CDR3 is TGCGCCAGCAGCATAGCAGAGGGGGTAGCGGGAGAGGAATCAGATACGCAGTATTTT. Translation: CASSIAEGVAGEESDTQYF.

The chain joins TRBV6-1 to TRBJ2-7, with 8 bases fitting TRBD1. V was pared by 11 bases and J by 6 bases, with 9 bases of the junction left unmatched. The germline V gene has CDR1 MNHNS and CDR2 SASEGT. The CDR3 consists of 12 residues. In DNA form, the CDR3 reads TGTGCCGCGGCAGGGGGCTTTCCCGAGCAGTACTTC. Translation gives CAAAGGFPEQYF.

The rearrangement links TRBV19 to TRBJ1-2; D ambiguous. Germline CDR1 and CDR2: LNHDA and SQIVND (reference sequence). This CDR3 region has 13 residues. Trimming removed 4 bases from V and 4 bases from J, with 10 bases in between. The CDR3 sequence: CASSTSESYGYTF. The CDR3 nucleotides read TGTGCCAGTAGTACGTCAGAAAGCTATGGCTACACCTTC.

This chain joins TRBV19 and TRBJ1-4, with 9 bases aligning to TRBD1. The germline V gene encodes CDR1 LNHDA and CDR2 SQIVND (reference sequence). The CDR3 is made up of 17 amino acids. V dropped 4 bases and J dropped 3; count of bases not matched to a gene: 9. The CDR3 sequence is CASSTGQGTLPNEKLFF. CDR3 in DNA: TGTGCCAGTAGTACCGGACAGGGGACTTTACCTAATGAAAAACTGTTTTTT. Based on the CDR3 plus reference TRBV19 and TRBJ1-4, the full variable domain is DGGITQSPKYLFRKEGQNVTLSCEQNLNHDAMYWYRQDPGQGLRLIYYSQIVNDFQKGDIAEGYSVSREKKESFPLTVTSAQKNPTAFYLCASSTGQGTLPNEKLFFGSGTQLSVL.

The V gene is TRBV9, the J gene TRBJ1-4; D unclear. The CDR3 runs 14 residues. Trimming stripped 0 bases from V and 5 bases from J, with 8 bases between. In germline, CDR1 is SGDLS, CDR2 YYNGEE. The CDR3 sequence is CASSVGGANEKLFF. The CDR3 DNA sequence: TGTGCCAGCAGCGTAGGGGGAGCCAATGAAAAACTGTTTTTT.

The rearrangement joins TRBV9 to TRBJ1-1, with 10 bases fitting TRBD1. The CDR3 is 15 amino acids. The V gene's germline CDR1 is SGDLS and CDR2 YYNGEE. The junction had 5 bases not matched to a gene; V was cut back by 4 bases and J by 2 bases. The CDR3, as DNA: TGTGCCAGCAGCCGACAGGGGGCGGGAAACACTGAAGCTTTCTTT. Amino acid sequence: CASSRQGAGNTEAFF.

The chain uses TRBV6-5 and TRBJ1-1, with D perhaps TRBD1 (5 bases). Trimming shortened V by 7 bases and J by 1 base, and 10 bases separated the two germline ends. Per the germline V gene, CDR1 is MNHEY and CDR2 is SVGAGI. This CDR3 contains 13 residues. The CDR3, as DNA: TGTGCCAGCACTCTCCAGGGGAACACTGAAGCTTTCTTT. Translated: CASTLQGNTEAFF.

This clone was counted a single time. The chain recombines TRBV4-1 with TRBJ2-7; TRBD1 aligns across 7 bases. CDR1 is MGHRA, CDR2 YSYEKL, per germline. The length of the CDR3 is 14 residues. With 0 bases clipped from V and 5 bases from J, the junction kept 4 bases outside the gene matches. This CDR3 is CASSQEQGSNEQYF. The CDR3 nucleotides are TGCGCCAGCAGCCAAGAACAGGGGTCTAACGAGCAGTACTTC.

Concerning this clone: At one end the junction does not follow the germline gene, possibly because of a read error. The J gene is TRBJ2-1, the V gene TRBV28; a possible D gene is TRBD2 (5 bases). The CDR3 spans 12 residues. CDR1 and CDR2 (germline): MDHEN, SYDVKM. This CDR3 reads CASRSYAGERFF. CDR3 nucleotide sequence: TGTGCCAGCAGGTCTTACGCGGGTGAGCGGTTCTTC.

The J gene is TRBJ2-7, the V gene TRBV5-1, with D possibly matching TRBD1 (6 bases). Germline-derived CDR1 and CDR2 are SGHRS and YFSETQ. V lost 5 bases, J lost 9 bases, and 15 bases lay in between. This CDR3 has 12 residues. CDR3 DNA: TGCGCCAGCAGTCCGGACAGAGCGCGGCAGTACTTC. Translated: CASSPDRARQYF. Complete variable domain (other parts from reference TRBV5-1 and TRBJ2-7): KAGVTQTPRYLIKTRGQQVTLSCSPISGHRSVSWYQQTPGQGLQFLFEYFSETQRNKGNFPGRFSGRQFSNSRSEMNVSTLELGDSALYLCASSPDRARQYFGPGTRLTVT.

The CDR3 DNA is TGCGCCAGCAGCTTGGGGCTCGGGTCGGGAGCTTTCTTT. This translates into CASSLGLGSGAFF. The rearrangement joins TRBV5-1 to TRBJ1-1; no clear D gene. Trimming took 0 bases from V and 10 from J, leaving 13 bases between them. From germline, CDR1 is SGHRS and CDR2 YFSETQ. The CDR3 covers 13 residues.

V is TRBV15 and J is TRBJ1-3; 8 bases match TRBD1. Trimming cost V 3 bases and J 4 bases; bases outside gene matches: 5. This CDR3 is built from 15 residues. The V gene's germline CDR1 is LNHNV and CDR2 YYDKDF (reference sequence). The CDR3 sequence is CATSRDRVEGNTIYF. The DNA for the CDR3 is TGTGCCACCAGCAGGGACAGGGTGGAAGGAAACACCATATATTTT.

The chain combines TRBV27 with TRBJ2-1, with TRBD2 matching 10 bases. The ends lost 2 bases at V and 5 bases at J; junction bases unmatched: 6. CDR1 and CDR2 from the germline V gene are MNHEY and SMNVEV (reference sequence). The CDR3 totals 16 residues. CDR3: CASSLVLAGANNEQFF. In DNA form, the CDR3 reads TGTGCCAGCAGTTTAGTTCTAGCGGGAGCCAACAATGAGCAGTTCTTC.

The rearrangement joins TRBV5-5 to TRBJ2-3; TRBD1 matches at 8 bases. V lost 5 bases, J lost 4 bases, and 9 bases stayed unmatched. The CDR3 consists of 15 residues. CDR1 is SGHKS, CDR2 YYEKEE, per germline (reference sequence). The CDR3 sequence is CASSRTGGASDTQYF. The CDR3 DNA reads TGTGCCAGCAGTAGAACAGGGGGTGCTTCAGATACGCAGTATTTT.

The chain combines TRBV27 with TRBJ2-7, with D tentatively TRBD2 (5 bases). The CDR3 has 14 residues. V was clipped by 5 bases and J by 3 bases, with 14 bases between them. Germline V gives CDR1 MNHEY, CDR2 SMNVEV (reference sequence). The CDR3 region has the DNA TGTGCCAGCAGTATCCTACCCGGGGACTACGAGCAGTACTTC. Translating it yields CASSILPGDYEQYF.

V usage is TRBV15 and J usage is TRBJ2-7, with 10 bases fitting TRBD2. The germline gives CDR1 LNHNV, CDR2 YYDKDF (reference sequence). The CDR3 runs to 14 residues. V gave up 4 bases and J gave up 4 bases; unmatched junction bases: 4. This CDR3 is CATSTSGSPYEQYF. CDR3 coding DNA: TGTGCCACCAGCACTAGCGGGAGTCCTTACGAGCAGTACTTC.

The chain has TRBV6-6 and TRBJ2-7; a weak D match, TRBD1 (6 bases). The CDR3 spans 13 residues. V was pared by 7 bases and J by 3 bases, with 13 bases between. Germline CDR1 MNHNY, CDR2 SVGAGI (reference sequence). CDR3 protein: CASTKQGSYEQYF. DNA for the CDR3: TGTGCCAGCACCAAACAGGGCAGCTACGAGCAGTACTTC.

This clone was detected only once. The genes are TRBV18 and TRBJ2-2, with TRBD1 matching 10 bases. The CDR3 has 15 residues. Germline CDR1 is KGHSH and CDR2 is LQKENI. Trimming cost V 4 bases and J 7 bases; bases outside gene matches: 6. CDR3 DNA sequence: TGTGCCAGCTCACTCAGACAGGGGGCCGGCGGGGAGCTGTTTTTT. The encoded protein is CASSLRQGAGGELFF. The full variable domain, rest sourced from reference TRBV18 and TRBJ2-2, is NAGVMQNPRHLVRRRGQEARLRCSPMKGHSHVYWYRQLPEEGLKFMVYLQKENIIDESGMPKERFSAEFPKEGPSILRIQQVVRGDSAAYFCASSLRQGAGGELFFGEGSRLTVL.

V usage is TRBV19 and J usage is TRBJ2-1; 12 positions match TRBD1. The CDR3 is made up of 16 amino acids. The germline gives CDR1 LNHDA, CDR2 SQIVND (reference sequence). V was pared by 5 bases and J by 10 bases, with 12 bases of the junction left unmatched. CDR3 in DNA: TGTGCCAGTAGTCCGGGAGGGACAGGGGGCTTTGGCGAGCAGTTCTTC. This translates into CASSPGGTGGFGEQFF.